This is a list of T cell receptor beta chains from one sample in a study of T cell responses to AZD1222 COVID-19 vaccine. The data were produced by immunoSEQ multiplex PCR, yet TCRdb's version contains in-frame clones alone and is incomplete. The data contain roughly 120,000 clones, 85% to 90% of them singletons. Sequencing was performed on peripheral blood, taken 28 days after the second AZD1222 dose. The receptors derive from an adult who received the AZD1222 COVID-19 vaccine. The CDR3 runs from the conserved cysteine through the conserved F or W. A D gene is named only where the DNA matches it firmly. Expanded clones are given a class, and other clones once, few, many or no size at all.

TRBV5-1,-,-,TRBJ2-7,CASTGTIDNEQYF,TGCGCCAGCACCGGGACAATTGACAACGAGCAGTACTTC
TRBV9,-,-,TRBJ1-1,CASSVVHRMNTEAFF,TGTGCCAGCAGCGTAGTTCACAGGATGAACACTGAAGCTTTCTTT
TRBV5-4,TRBD1,-,TRBJ1-2,CASSQGQNYGYTF,TGTGCCAGCAGCCAGGGACAGAACTATGGCTACACCTTC
TRBV29-1,-,-,TRBJ1-2,CSVVSRGPTYGYTF,TGCAGCGTTGTATCCAGGGGACCTACCTATGGCTACACCTTC
TRBV24-1,-,-,TRBJ1-2,CATSGQNSRGYTF,TGTGCCACCAGCGGACAGAATAGTAGAGGCTACACCTTC
TRBV5-6,TRBD2,-,TRBJ2-7,CASRLAGGLEQYF,TGTGCCAGCCGACTAGCGGGAGGTCTCGAGCAGTACTTC
TRBV5-6,-,-,TRBJ1-3,CASSLGFSGNTIYF,TGTGCCAGCAGCTTAGGCTTCTCTGGAAACACCATATATTTT
TRBV7-2,TRBD1,-,TRBJ2-3,CASSVLGQTSTDTQYF,TGTGCCAGCAGCGTCCTGGGACAGACTAGCACAGATACGCAGTATTTT
TRBV11-2,TRBD1,-,TRBJ1-5,CASSRSGTEGQPQHF,TGTGCCAGCAGCCGCTCCGGGACAGAGGGTCAGCCCCAGCATTTT
TRBV2,-,-,TRBJ1-6,CASSEISSGGSPLHF,TGTGCCAGCAGTGAAATTTCCAGTGGGGGCTCACCCCTCCACTTT
TRBV6-2/TRBV6-3,-,-,TRBJ1-5,CASSYPPLGDYSNQPQHF,TGTGCCAGCAGTTACCCCCCTTTGGGGGATTATAGCAATCAGCCCCAGCATTTT
TRBV18,-,-,TRBJ2-7,CASSPSRQFEQYF,TGTGCCAGCTCACCATCCCGACAGTTCGAGCAGTACTTC
TRBV7-9,-,-,TRBJ2-7,CASSLSRGSYEQYF,TGTGCCAGCAGCCTAAGCCGGGGATCCTACGAGCAGTACTTC
TRBV6-6,-,-,TRBJ1-3,CASVFQRGDTIYF,TGTGCCAGCGTTTTTCAAAGAGGGGACACCATATATTTT
TRBV7-2,-,-,TRBJ1-4,CASSLARPLGEKLFF,TGTGCCAGCAGCTTAGCGCGCCCCCTCGGGGAAAAACTGTTTTTT
TRBV15,TRBD1,-,TRBJ1-5,CATSSADRGSNQPQHF,TGTGCCACCAGCAGTGCCGACAGGGGAAGCAATCAGCCCCAGCATTTT
TRBV7-2,-,-,TRBJ1-2,CASSLVTAKNYGYTF,TGTGCCAGCAGCTTAGTGACAGCTAAGAACTATGGCTACACCTTC
TRBV6-5,-,-,TRBJ1-4,CASRDRMLEKLFF,TGTGCCAGCAGGGATCGGATGCTTGAAAAACTGTTTTTT
TRBV3-1/TRBV3-2,-,-,TRBJ2-2,CASSQGAGTNTGELFF,TGTGCCAGCAGCCAAGGGGCCGGGACGAACACCGGGGAGCTGTTTTTT
TRBV10-3,TRBD2,-,TRBJ2-7,CAISRTGETSGSSYEQYF,TGTGCCATCAGCAGGACAGGGGAGACTAGCGGGAGTTCCTACGAGCAGTACTTC
TRBV9,-,-,TRBJ2-7,CASSLQANYEQYF,TGTGCCAGCAGCCTTCAGGCTAACTACGAGCAGTACTTC
TRBV5-6,-,-,TRBJ1-6,CASSLAHGDNSPLHF,TGTGCCAGCAGCTTGGCCCATGGGGATAATTCACCCCTCCACTTT
TRBV4-3,TRBD2,once,TRBJ2-1,CASSLRTSGGIGEQFF,TGCGCCAGCAGCCTGCGGACTAGCGGGGGGATAGGTGAGCAGTTCTTC
TRBV6-5,-,-,TRBJ1-6,CASSYSAGRDSPLHF,TGTGCCAGCAGTTACTCGGCAGGGAGGGATTCACCCCTCCACTTT
TRBV6-4,-,-,TRBJ2-6,CASSAGASHAGANVLTF,TGTGCCAGCAGTGCGGGGGCTTCACATGCTGGGGCCAACGTCCTGACTTTC
TRBV3-1/TRBV3-2,-,-,TRBJ1-6,CASSQVLRIGASLHF,TGTGCCAGCAGCCAAGTTTTAAGGATTGGGGCCAGTCTCCACTTT
TRBV28,-,-,TRBJ2-1,CASSVLGPIEQFF,TGTGCCAGCAGCGTTTTGGGGCCAATTGAGCAGTTCTTC
TRBV13,TRBD2,-,TRBJ2-3,CASSPRSGGTDTQYF,TGTGCCAGCAGCCCCCGAAGCGGGGGCACAGATACGCAGTATTTT